What follows is one T cell receptor (beta chain) and its context. V lost 4 bases to trimming and J lost 7 bases, with 14 bases between them. Germline V gene sequence: CDR1 SGHTA, CDR2 FQGNSA. CDR3 length: 14 amino acids. The sample comes from a study of blood T cell repertoires in COVID-19. The method was immunoSEQ multiplex PCR; TCRdb's version includes in-frame clones alone and lacks a portion of them. The sample has approximately 56,000 clones, roughly 89% seen once; the top ten hold 9%. This TCR came from a man older than 75 with active or convalescent COVID-19. Sequenced input: peripheral blood. The V call is TRBV7-2, the J call TRBJ2-1, with D tentatively TRBD2 (6 bases). Written as DNA, the CDR3 is TGTGCCAGCAGCTCCGGACTATTCGGTAATGAGCAGTTCTTC. Translation gives CASSSGLFGNEQFF.